The 27 T cell receptor beta chains below come from one sample, sequenced in a study of T cell changes during pregnancy in multiple sclerosis. The method was immunoSEQ multiplex PCR; TCRdb's version includes in-frame clones alone and lacks a portion of them. The table has about 20,000 clones, roughly 90% seen once. The starting material was CD8+ T cells from peripheral blood mononuclear cells, obtained in the third trimester of pregnancy. The receptors here all came from a female donor in good health, enrolled as a control in a pregnancy study.

The sample holds many counts of this clone. V usage is TRBV14 and J usage is TRBJ2-7; 10 nucleotides line up with TRBD1. This CDR3 has 14 residues. The V gene end was trimmed by 4 bases and the J gene end by 6 bases; junction bases not matched to a gene: 6. CDR1 is SGHDN, CDR2 FVKESK, per germline. CDR3 loop: CASSPYRTGGEQYF. The CDR3 coding sequence is TGTGCCAGCAGCCCCTATCGGACAGGGGGCGAGCAGTACTTC.

The V gene is TRBV6-1, the J gene TRBJ2-2, with unresolved D. V lost 5 bases to trimming and J lost 2 bases, with 9 bases between them. Germline values: CDR1 MNHNS, CDR2 SASEGT. This CDR3 region has 14 residues. The CDR3 region is CASSPRLNTGELFF. CDR3 sequence (DNA): TGTGCCAGCAGTCCGCGACTTAACACCGGGGAGCTGTTTTTT.

The V gene is TRBV7-9, the J gene TRBJ1-1; D is uncertain. The CDR3 consists of 12 residues. The germline CDR1 and CDR2 sequences are SEHNR and FQNEAQ (reference sequence). V dropped 5 bases and J dropped 5 bases, with 9 bases sitting between them. CDR3 sequence reads: CASSPVLTEAFF. In DNA, the CDR3 is TGTGCCAGCAGCCCCGTGTTAACTGAAGCTTTCTTT. Full variable domain (remainder filled in from reference TRBV7-9 and TRBJ1-1): DTGVSQNPRHKITKRGQNVTFRCDPISEHNRLYWYRQTLGQGPEFLTYFQNEAQLEKSRLLSDRFSAERPKGSFSTLEIQRTEQGDSAMYLCASSPVLTEAFFGQGTRLTVV.

This clone was seen just once. The V and J genes are TRBV7-4 and TRBJ1-1, with TRBD1 matching over 9 bases. V shed 5 bases and J 1 base; nucleotides not matched to a gene: 14. The germline V gene has CDR1 SGHVT and CDR2 SQSDAQ. CDR3 length: 18 residues. CDR3 nucleotide sequence: TGTGCCAGCAGCCCCCTTTTTCTATCGGGACAGGGGAACACTGAAGCTTTCTTT. Encoded protein: CASSPLFLSGQGNTEAFF.

This chain connects TRBV18 to TRBJ2-1, with 13 nucleotides matching TRBD2. Germline lookup yields CDR1 KGHSH and CDR2 LQKENI. The CDR3 is 17 residues long. The V gene end was trimmed by 3 bases and the J gene end by 8 bases; junction bases not matched to a gene: 10. This CDR3 reads CASSPGLAGPAGYEQFF. DNA of the CDR3: TGTGCCAGCTCACCGGGACTAGCGGGACCCGCGGGATATGAGCAGTTCTTC.

The chain recombines TRBV6-4 with TRBJ2-3; no firm D call. Germline CDR1 reads MRHNA; CDR2 reads SNTAGT. The CDR3 consists of 14 residues. Trimming stripped 2 bases from V and 2 bases from J, with 8 bases between. CDR3 sequence (DNA): TGTGCCAGCAGTGACCTAGGCCCCACAGATACGCAGTATTTT. It is translated as CASSDLGPTDTQYF.

The chain is built from TRBV4-3 and TRBJ2-7; 10 bases map to TRBD1. Germline CDR1 LGHNA, CDR2 YSLEER. V was clipped by 1 base and J by 3 bases; unmatched bases: 3. The CDR3 sequence is 15 residues long. The CDR3 loop reads CASSQGRTGGYEQYF. The CDR3 nucleotides read TGCGCCAGCAGCCAAGGTAGGACAGGGGGCTACGAGCAGTACTTC.

The rearrangement joins TRBV11-2 to TRBJ1-2; D is perhaps TRBD1 (6 bases). The CDR3 covers 14 residues. Trimming left V 1 base short and J 6 bases short, with 12 bases between. Germline V gene sequence: CDR1 SGHAT, CDR2 FQNNGV. CDR3 amino acids: CASSLVRTVNGYTF. In nucleotides, the CDR3 is TGTGCCAGCAGCTTAGTTCGGACAGTTAATGGCTACACCTTC. The full variable domain, with the rest looked up from reference TRBV11-2 and TRBJ1-2, is EAGVAQSPRYKIIEKRQSVAFWCNPISGHATLYWYQQILGQGPKLLIQFQNNGVVDDSQLPKDRFSAERLKGVDSTLKIQPAKLEDSAVYLCASSLVRTVNGYTFGSGTRLTVV.

This chain joins TRBV10-1 and TRBJ2-7, with 11 bases lining up with TRBD2. Trimming took 9 bases from V and 6 from J; bases not matched to a gene: 10. This CDR3 region has 14 residues. From germline, CDR1 is WNHNN and CDR2 SYGVQD (reference sequence). The CDR3: CARDETSGDREQYF. The CDR3 DNA follows: TGCGCCAGAGACGAGACTAGCGGGGACCGCGAGCAGTACTTC.

The chain uses TRBV6-4 and TRBJ2-1; 9 nucleotides line up with TRBD2. V trimming: 0 bases; J trimming: 8 bases; junction bases outside the gene matches: 8. The V gene's germline CDR1 is MRHNA and CDR2 SNTAGT. The CDR3 length is 16 residues. Written as DNA, the CDR3 is TGTGCCAGCAGTGACTCGGGAGCGGGGGGTGTAGATGAGCAGTTCTTC. Its translation is CASSDSGAGGVDEQFF.

This sequence joins TRBV7-9 and TRBJ1-2, with D maybe TRBD1 (5 bases). V lost 2 bases and J 7 bases, leaving 8 bases between the germline ends. Germline-derived CDR1 and CDR2 are SEHNR and FQNEAQ (reference sequence). The CDR3 spans 12 residues. The DNA of the CDR3 is TGTGCCAGCAGCTTATCAGGGTTTGGCTACACCTTC. Residues: CASSLSGFGYTF.

In nucleotides, the CDR3 is TGTGCCAGTAGTCCAGTCGGGAGTAACCAAGAGACCCAGTACTTC. This codes for CASSPVGSNQETQYF. The chain is built from TRBV19 and TRBJ2-5; weak D call: TRBD2 (6 bases). Trimming shortened V by 5 bases and J by 0 bases, and 13 bases separated the two germline ends. CDR3 length: 15 residues. Germline V gene sequence: CDR1 LNHDA, CDR2 SQIVND (reference sequence).

The chain combines TRBV27 with TRBJ2-3; 12 bases fit TRBD2. The CDR3 extends over 16 amino acids. Trimming removed 5 bases from V and 2 bases from J; junction bases left unmatched: 5. Per germline, CDR1 MNHEY and CDR2 SMNVEV (reference sequence). The CDR3 region has the DNA TGTGCCAGCAGTCCCCTAGCGGGAGGGCCCACAGATACGCAGTATTTT. This sequence encodes CASSPLAGGPTDTQYF.

V gene TRBV29-1 combines with J gene TRBJ2-3; tentative D call: TRBD1 (6 bases). Germline V gene lookup returns CDR1 SQVTM and CDR2 ANQGSEA. The V end lost 1 base, the J end lost 2 bases, and 19 bases lay between the germline ends. The CDR3 runs 17 residues. This CDR3 reads CSVEVGESWGHTDTQYF. In nucleotides, the CDR3 is TGCAGCGTTGAAGTCGGTGAGAGTTGGGGACACACAGATACGCAGTATTTT.

This clone was seen a handful of times. V is TRBV9 and J is TRBJ2-5; D may be TRBD2 (6 bases). Between the trimmed V and J ends, which lost 0 bases and 5 bases, there was a span of 14 bases. Germline V lookup: CDR1 SGDLS, CDR2 YYNGEE. CDR3 length: 15 residues. DNA of the CDR3: TGTGCCAGCAGCGTAGACCCGGGAGTAATGGAGACCCAGTACTTC. Encoded protein: CASSVDPGVMETQYF.

The chain couples TRBV19 to TRBJ1-1; D not resolved. V dropped 1 base and J dropped 4 bases, with 4 bases sitting between them. Germline lookup yields CDR1 LNHDA and CDR2 SQIVND (reference sequence). The CDR3 is 12 amino acids. The CDR3 nucleotides are TGTGCCAGTAGTATAGCAGGCACTGAAGCTTTCTTT. It yields the protein CASSIAGTEAFF. Supplemented by reference TRBV19 and TRBJ1-1, the full variable domain reads DGGITQSPKYLFRKEGQNVTLSCEQNLNHDAMYWYRQDPGQGLRLIYYSQIVNDFQKGDIAEGYSVSREKKESFPLTVTSAQKNPTAFYLCASSIAGTEAFFGQGTRLTVV.

In DNA, the CDR3 is TGTGCCAGCAGCTTCGGGACAGGGTTCGACGAGCAGTACTTC. It specifies CASSFGTGFDEQYF. The V and J genes are TRBV5-6 and TRBJ2-7; 9 nucleotides align to TRBD1. With 2 bases clipped from V and 5 bases from J, the junction kept 5 bases outside the gene matches. The CDR3 length is 14 residues. Per the germline V gene, CDR1 is SGHDT and CDR2 is YYEEEE.

J is TRBJ2-1 and V is TRBV18, with D hard to call. Germline-derived CDR1 and CDR2 are KGHSH and LQKENI. This CDR3 spans 15 amino acids. Between the trimmed V and J ends, which lost 4 bases and 6 bases, there was a span of 16 bases. For the CDR3, the DNA is TGTGCCAGCTCACACTATTCTCGCACATTCAATGAGCAGTTCTTC. The encoded protein is CASSHYSRTFNEQFF. Using reference TRBV18 and TRBJ2-1 for the parts outside the CDR3, the full variable domain is NAGVMQNPRHLVRRRGQEARLRCSPMKGHSHVYWYRQLPEEGLKFMVYLQKENIIDESGMPKERFSAEFPKEGPSILRIQQVVRGDSAAYFCASSHYSRTFNEQFFGPGTRLTVL.

This chain connects TRBV13 to TRBJ2-2; 7 bases fit TRBD1. The CDR3 spans 15 residues. CDR1 is PRHDT, CDR2 FYEKMQ, per germline (reference sequence). V was clipped by 4 bases and J by 2 bases; unmatched bases: 4. Here the CDR3 DNA reads TGTGCCAGCAGCTCCCGGGACAGTAACACCGGGGAGCTGTTTTTT. As protein: CASSSRDSNTGELFF.

J is TRBJ1-5 and V is TRBV10-2; 8 nucleotides agree with TRBD1. V trimming: 6 bases; J trimming: 7 bases; junction bases outside the gene matches: 8. CDR3 length: 14 amino acids. Germline values: CDR1 WSHSY, CDR2 SAAADI. CDR3 residues: CASSLTGGSQPQHF. CDR3 DNA: TGCGCCAGCAGCCTCACAGGGGGAAGCCAGCCCCAGCATTTT.

This rearrangement joins TRBV6-5 to TRBJ2-7, with D unresolved. The CDR3 is made up of 15 amino acids. Germline loops: CDR1 MNHEY, CDR2 SVGAGI. The V end lost 7 bases, the J end lost 0 bases, and 16 bases lay between the germline ends. DNA of the CDR3: TGTGCCAGCACCAAAAGCCCAGGTGTCTCCTACGAGCAGTACTTC. Translated, it gives CASTKSPGVSYEQYF.

This chain links TRBV30 with TRBJ2-7, with 8 bases lining up with TRBD2. CDR1 GTSNPN and CDR2 SVGIG come from the germline V gene (reference sequence). CDR3 length: 15 amino acids. Germline trimming cut 0 bases from V and 3 bases from J; bases unmatched to any gene: 7. In nucleotides, the CDR3 is TGTGCCTGGAGTGTACTTGGGCGGGAGGTCTACGAGCAGTACTTC. Encoded protein: CAWSVLGREVYEQYF.

The chain combines TRBV19 with TRBJ2-3; possible D gene TRBD1, 6 bases. Trimming cost V 8 bases and J 1 base, with 13 bases left between them. CDR1 is LNHDA and CDR2 is SQIVND in the germline V gene (reference sequence). The length of the CDR3 is 14 residues. The CDR3 is CASWDMVRTDTQYF. The CDR3 DNA reads TGTGCCAGTTGGGACATGGTCCGCACAGATACGCAGTATTTT.

The V call is TRBV14, the J call TRBJ2-1; 8 nucleotides agree with TRBD1. Germline V CDR1 and CDR2: SGHDN, FVKESK. This CDR3 is built from 17 residues. V gave up 3 bases and J gave up 2 bases; unmatched junction bases: 9. In nucleotides, the CDR3 is TGTGCCAGCAGCCAGCCCAGGACAGGGTCGCCCTACAATGAGCAGTTCTTC. Translation: CASSQPRTGSPYNEQFF.

This clone was counted only a few times. The V call is TRBV5-8, the J call TRBJ2-1; TRBD2 matches 9 bases. This CDR3 contains 15 residues. The V and J ends lost 2 bases and 7 bases, in that order; junction bases with no gene match: 7. From germline, CDR1 is SGHTS and CDR2 YDEGEE. CDR3: CASSLGGRARNEQFF. The CDR3, as DNA: TGTGCCAGCAGCTTAGGCGGGAGGGCCAGGAATGAGCAGTTCTTC.

The rearrangement joins TRBV4-2 to TRBJ2-1; TRBD2 matches 9 bases. With V trimmed by 2 bases and J by 8 bases, 7 bases remained unmatched. The CDR3 spans 15 residues. Germline V CDR1 and CDR2: LGHNA, YNFKEQ. CDR3 DNA: TGTGCCAGCAGCCAAAAAGAGCGGGAGGAACATGAGCAGTTCTTC. Amino acids: CASSQKEREEHEQFF.

The chain carries TRBV4-1 and TRBJ2-7; 8 bases align to TRBD1. Losses at the gene ends were 10 bases for V and 3 bases for J; bases not matched to a gene: 11. The CDR3 length is 14 residues. Germline V gene lookup returns CDR1 MGHRA and CDR2 YSYEKL. The CDR3 protein is CATARGTGNYEQYF. As DNA, the CDR3 is TGCGCCACCGCGAGGGGGACAGGTAACTACGAGCAGTACTTC.